This entry features one TCR beta chain sequence. The clone's antigen remains unknown. Base quality data are lacking; no much larger clone is found one base away. The data are from a study of PD-L1 blockade in urothelial cancer (dated by TCRdb to the late 2010s). Notes on the research overall: Every patient began therapy in about 2014 and was given atezolizumab 1,200 mg intravenously every 3 weeks. Blood samples were analyzed at 3 weeks after treatment start (second dose) and at 6 weeks after treatment start. Pretreatment tumor samples and matched peripheral blood, collected serially before and after atezolizumab treatment, underwent TCR sequencing. An ECOG performance status of 0 or 1 was recorded for the patients, and 0 to 3 prior chemotherapy regimens had been received by the patients. Durable clinical benefit was achieved by nine patients and was not achieved by 20 patients. About 85% of the roughly 29 patients were identified as males with urothelial cancer of bladder origin, and a prior smoking history was reported by 18 of 29 patients. The study, an exploratory multi-omic analysis, examined somatic, immune and clinical correlates of response to PD-L1 blockade with atezolizumab in urothelial cancer. In the same patients who had TCR sequencing, pretreatment tumors also underwent whole exome sequencing and RNA sequencing. Blood samples yielded a median of around 150,000 T cells and around 80,000 unique TCRs, with median clonality 0.080. Durable clinical benefit was defined as progression-free survival longer than 6 months, and TCR features were also tested against progression-free and overall survival. Some 30 patients had pretreatment blood TCR-seq, about 24 had at least one posttreatment blood collection, and about 24 had tumor TCR-seq. Broad study findings and their caveats: Greater expansion of tumor-associated TCR clones in peripheral blood 3 weeks after the start of treatment was observed in patients with durable benefit (n ≈ 22, p = 0.022). A pretreatment peripheral blood TCR clonality below the median was linked to improved progression-free and overall survival. Because the sample size was small (n of about 30) and many exploratory analyses were performed, the results are intended to be hypothesis-generating.

Synthetic TCR analog templates were spiked into each PCR so that absolute template abundance could be estimated from read counts. Using the immunoSEQ assay, TCRbeta CDR3 regions were amplified from genomic DNA with bias-controlled V and J gene primers. Sequencing of rearranged TCRbeta segments was performed at approximately 20X coverage. The study's processing was this. Sequencing errors were corrected by clustering and CDR3s were annotated against IMGT to assign V, D and J genes. Out-of-frame and stop-codon sequences were excluded, and only productive TCRbeta rearrangements were used in downstream analyses. Clonality was computed as one minus Shannon entropy normalized by the log of the number of unique productive sequences. Clones differing between time points or between blood and tumor were identified by Fisher's exact test with Benjamini-Hochberg correction at adjusted p below 0.01. What TCRdb holds here is the immuneACCESS table cut down to in-frame rearrangements. Part of the clones is not present; checked against another copy, under half of the missing clones reflect an unresolved V gene, and the others are unexplained. D and trimming come from the DNA, and the V and J calls and clone size come from that table. The sample table records 58,000 or so clones; 86% of these occur just once. Less than 3.5% of the sample is held by the ten biggest clonotypes.

A cohort of around 29 patients with locally advanced or metastatic urothelial carcinoma, treated at Memorial Sloan Kettering on a trial protocol, was included. Peripheral blood mononuclear cells were collected pretreatment and during treatment, at between 1 and 8 total time points per patient. The Qiagen DNeasy Blood extraction kit was used to purify genomic DNA from total PBMCs and tumor samples. PBMCs were collected pretreatment and during treatment, and were isolated and stored as previously described. Relative to germline, V is missing 3 bases and J is missing 1 base, with 2 bases of the junction outside any gene match. The CDR3 numbers 14 residues from cysteine through phenylalanine. Only the CDR3 region is kept as DNA, spanning 42 bases read in frame from base 1. In the germline V gene, CDR1 corresponds to SGHRS and CDR2 to YFSETQ.

This clonotype originated in a middle-aged man with urothelial cancer. Here the chain combines TRBV5-1 and TRBJ2-7, with 9 bases in between that match TRBD1. The source material was PBMCs, sampled around atezolizumab (anti-PD-L1) treatment. The CDR3 region reads CASSSTGGSYEQYF. DNA sequence: TGCGCCAGCAGCTCGACAGGGGGGTCCTACGAGCAGTACTTC.